The entry below gives a single T cell receptor (beta chain) sequence along with its context. The germline gene is not matched at one end of the junction; a read error may be the cause. These data come from a study of cytomegalovirus exposure and HLA in healthy donors. The PCR used 60 Vbeta and 13 Jbeta primers. This table comes from immunoSEQ multiplex PCR, and its TCRdb copy is limited to in-frame clones, with some not included. The sample shows 150,000 or so clones, about four fifths of them seen only once. The sample was PBMCs. The receptor was derived from a male donor in good health and CMV-seronegative.

CDR3 sequence reads: CASTVTVTGGGGTGELFF. CDR3 in DNA: TGTGCCAGCACCGTAACCGTGACAGGGGGCGGGGGCACCGGGGAGCTGTTTTTT. The chain combines TRBV9 with TRBJ2-2, with TRBD1 matching 10 bases. This CDR3 is 18 amino acids long. Per germline, CDR1 SGDLS and CDR2 YYNGEE.